This T cell receptor beta chain was obtained from a study of shared clonotypes between healthy human individuals (dated by TCRdb to about 2020). General notes on the study: Two women and a few men aged 18 to 49 years were included in the cohort. Blood TCR repertoires of about 5 healthy adults were deeply sequenced to estimate repertoire size and the extent of clonotype sharing between individuals. Different laboratories and diverse techniques were used to prepare libraries and sequence TCR repertoires, to increase sequencing depth and limit assay-specific biases. Leukapheresis yielded between about 0.94 and 9.5 billion PBMCs per donor.

The paper's findings and limits, for the study overall: Pairwise subsampling led to the expectation that sequencing depth would affect the degree of clonotype sharing among donors. Sampling was restricted to blood, and TCR repertoires in tissues likely differ from the TCR repertoires found in blood. The small number of donors limited the genetic and exposure-history diversity represented.

Per the germline V gene, SNHLY is the CDR1 and FYNNEI is the CDR2. From the cysteine through the phenylalanine, the CDR3 covers 14 amino acids. Of all the DNA, just the CDR3 is kept, 42 bases in frame from base 1. V loses 7 bases of germline sequence and J loses 4 bases, and the interval between the two ends is 14 bases. As for this clone: Its antigen has not been determined. Per-base qualities were not stored, and no clone one base away is much larger.

Donors were healthy HIV-negative adults with no recently reported acute infections or vaccinations. Every donor was a Caucasian adult residing in Nashville, Tennessee, USA. For unsorted samples, tens of millions of PBMCs were counted, and genomic DNA was extracted using the QIAamp DNA Blood Mini kit. Blood was obtained by leukapheresis, after which PBMCs were separated by Ficoll-Histopaque density gradient centrifugation and cryopreserved in liquid nitrogen vapor phase. Using the deep immunoSEQ assay, multiplex PCR amplified TCR CDR3 regions from genomic DNA. Extracted genomic DNA from each cell subset was distributed evenly across all wells of several immunoSEQ 96-well plates, and each plate was treated as a replicate. Each replicate PCR for unsorted PBMC received about 300 ng genomic DNA, equal to about 30,000 T cell genomes. Unsorted PBMC genomic DNA was sequenced across ten immunoSEQ deep assay plates. The purified libraries were quantified using a Qubit 3.0 fluorometer, sized with a Bioanalyzer 2100, and then quantified again using the KAPA Library Quantification kit. Every immunoSEQ 96-well plate was sequenced on a separate single-read 150-cycle Illumina NextSeq 550 flow cell. The study's own analysis went as follows. Because only junctional sequences without quality scores were contained in the immunoSEQ output, filtering matching that applied to full-length reads could not be performed. To assign V/J genes and CDR3, sequences were annotated using PyIR, a Python wrapper for IgBLAST v1.9, with IMGT germline references. Reads were filtered out if the reads had weak V/J assignments (E-value above 1e-6), no CDR3, stop codons, out-of-frame junctions, or ambiguous translated residues. V3J clonotypes were defined as sequences sharing the same inferred V gene, J gene, and CDR3 amino acid sequence. To compute the percentage overlap between repertoires, the number of shared unique clonotypes was divided by the size of the smaller repertoire. Three approaches were used to assess repertoire richness: RTK rarefaction, the Chao1 estimator, and Recon v2.1 estimates of unobserved clonotypes. TCRdb holds this immuneACCESS table with in-frame rearrangements only. Some clones are missing; in checked studies, unresolved V genes explain under half, and the rest has no known cause. The DNA gave D and trimming, while V, J and clone size come from that table. For this sample there are about 510,000 clones; 70% to 80% appear just once. Over 10% of the sample comes from the top ten.

What was sequenced was PBMCs. The receptor's source is a woman between 40 and 55 years old in good health. Some clones in this sample may be carry-over from other donors' samples. The chain employs TRBV2 and TRBJ1-3; too little of a D gene remains to name it. The DNA sequence is as follows: TGTGCCAGCATGTGGTCATTGCAAGGAAACACCATATATTTT. Its translation is CASMWSLQGNTIYF.